Listed below are T cell receptor beta chains from one sample, sequenced in a study of beta chain features in type 1 diabetes. Some clones are missing from TCRdb's copy, which holds only in-frame ones; the method was immunoSEQ multiplex PCR. The table shows around 430,000 clones, with about 30% occurring only once. Sequenced: naive CD4+ T cells from blood. The receptors stem from a young man in good health. Both conserved end residues are part of each CDR3.

V gene	J gene	CDR3 protein
TRBV4-3	TRBJ2-3	CASSQGGAGVDTQYF
TRBV7-9	TRBJ2-1	CASTPWDRERNEQFF
TRBV27	TRBJ2-3	CASSYTGDTQYF
TRBV19	TRBJ2-5	CASSMGETQYF
TRBV19	TRBJ2-1	CASSIQGGMSNEQFF
TRBV7-2	TRBJ2-3	CASSLVDTQYF
TRBV5-1	TRBJ2-7	CASSLGGTGSYEQYF
TRBV14	TRBJ2-6	CASSQQWEVLTF
TRBV30	TRBJ2-1	CAWSVVGPEQFF
TRBV29-1	TRBJ2-3	CSVESGSTDTQYF
TRBV6-5	TRBJ1-2	CASTGGQISGYTF
TRBV6-5	TRBJ1-2	CASSLGQLYGYTF
TRBV7-9	TRBJ2-7	CASSLGQAGTHEQYF
TRBV18	TRBJ2-6	CASSSPRTVSGANVLTF
TRBV9	TRBJ1-1	CASSVEGQGNTEAFF
TRBV11-2	TRBJ2-1	CASSLDPPTSGNPEQFF
TRBV11-1	TRBJ2-1	CASRLGLAVHNEQFF
TRBV28	TRBJ2-7	CASNPGRTAYEQYF
TRBV30	TRBJ2-1	CARQDRNYNEQFF
TRBV12-5	TRBJ2-1	CASGLADRLVQFF
TRBV20-1	TRBJ2-7	CSARENYEQYF
TRBV11-2	TRBJ2-3	CASSLNAIADTQYF
TRBV7-2	TRBJ2-1	CASSLTRLAGGGNEQFF
TRBV7-6	TRBJ2-2	CASSILMGELFF
TRBV10-3	TRBJ2-1	CAIRQDSYNEQFF
TRBV9	TRBJ1-3	CASSVEPSGNTIYF
TRBV7-2	TRBJ2-3	CASSLGLGDTQYF
TRBV9	TRBJ2-6	CASSAHRASGANVLTF
TRBV29-1	TRBJ2-2	CSGSGVLAGELFF
TRBV5-4	TRBJ2-5	CASSLTGAWETQYF
TRBV6-5	TRBJ1-2	CASSRNPNYGYTF
TRBV19	TRBJ2-7	CATQVAGGYEQYF
TRBV9	TRBJ1-2	CASSVGQVGYGYTF
TRBV29-1	TRBJ2-7	CSVARDRGKYYEQYF
TRBV4-1	TRBJ2-7	CASSREGHPYEQYF
TRBV29-1	TRBJ2-7	CRLDRNSYEQYF
TRBV30	TRBJ2-7	CAWSAAGHEQYF
TRBV7-9	TRBJ2-1	CASSLGGGVGEQFF
TRBV29-1	TRBJ1-1	CSVESPGTTEAFF
TRBV27	TRBJ2-1	CASYDSSKPNEQFF